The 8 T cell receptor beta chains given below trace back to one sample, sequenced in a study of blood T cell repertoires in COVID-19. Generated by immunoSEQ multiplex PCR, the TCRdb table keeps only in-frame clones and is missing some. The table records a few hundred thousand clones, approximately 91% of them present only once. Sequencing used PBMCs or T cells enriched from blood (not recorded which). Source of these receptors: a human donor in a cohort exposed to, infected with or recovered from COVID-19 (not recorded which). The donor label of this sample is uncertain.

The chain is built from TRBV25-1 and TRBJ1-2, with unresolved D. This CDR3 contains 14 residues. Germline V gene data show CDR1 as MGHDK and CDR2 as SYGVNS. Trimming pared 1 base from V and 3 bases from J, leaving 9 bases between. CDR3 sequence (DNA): TGTGCCAGCAGTGAATCCCGGGGTTACTATGGCTACACCTTC. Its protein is CASSESRGYYGYTF.

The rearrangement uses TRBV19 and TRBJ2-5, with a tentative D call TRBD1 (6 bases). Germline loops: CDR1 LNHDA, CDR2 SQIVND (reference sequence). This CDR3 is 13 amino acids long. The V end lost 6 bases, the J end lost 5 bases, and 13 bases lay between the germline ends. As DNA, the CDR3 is TGTGCCAGTAGGTCAGGGGTGGAGGAGACCCAGTACTTC. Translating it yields CASRSGVEETQYF.

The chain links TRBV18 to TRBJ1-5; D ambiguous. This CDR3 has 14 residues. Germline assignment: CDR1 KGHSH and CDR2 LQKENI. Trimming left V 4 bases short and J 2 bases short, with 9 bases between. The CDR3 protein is CASSRGSRNQPQHF. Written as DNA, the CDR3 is TGTGCCAGCTCACGAGGGTCGCGCAATCAGCCCCAGCATTTT.

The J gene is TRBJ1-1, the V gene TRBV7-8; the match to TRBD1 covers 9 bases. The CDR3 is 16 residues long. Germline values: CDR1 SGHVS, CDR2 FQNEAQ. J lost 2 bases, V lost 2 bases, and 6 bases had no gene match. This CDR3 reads CASSLRDREVNTEAFF. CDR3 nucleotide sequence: TGTGCCAGCAGCTTAAGGGACAGGGAGGTTAACACTGAAGCTTTCTTT.

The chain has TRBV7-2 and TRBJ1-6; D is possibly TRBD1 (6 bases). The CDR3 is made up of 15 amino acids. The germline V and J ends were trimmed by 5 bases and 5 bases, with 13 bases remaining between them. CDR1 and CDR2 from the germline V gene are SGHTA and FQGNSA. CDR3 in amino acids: CASSPQGIDNSPLHF. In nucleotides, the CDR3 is TGTGCCAGCAGCCCTCAGGGGATTGATAATTCACCCCTCCACTTT.

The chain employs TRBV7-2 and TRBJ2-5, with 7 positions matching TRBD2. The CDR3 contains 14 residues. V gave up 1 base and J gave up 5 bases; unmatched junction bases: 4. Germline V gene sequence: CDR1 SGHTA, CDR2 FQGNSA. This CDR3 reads CASSLEGSGETQYF. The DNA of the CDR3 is TGTGCCAGCAGCTTAGAAGGTAGCGGGGAGACCCAGTACTTC.

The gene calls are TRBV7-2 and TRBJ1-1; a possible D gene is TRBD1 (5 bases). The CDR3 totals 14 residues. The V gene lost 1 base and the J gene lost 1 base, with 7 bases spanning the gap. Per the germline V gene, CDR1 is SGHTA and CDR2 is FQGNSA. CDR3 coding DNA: TGTGCCAGCAGCTTAGGTCAGGGGAACACTGAAGCTTTCTTT. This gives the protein CASSLGQGNTEAFF.

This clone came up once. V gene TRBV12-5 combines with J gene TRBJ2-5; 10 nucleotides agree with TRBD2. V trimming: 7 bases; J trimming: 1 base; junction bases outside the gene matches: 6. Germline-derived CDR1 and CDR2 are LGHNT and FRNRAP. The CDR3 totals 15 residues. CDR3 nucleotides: TGTGCTAGTGCTTCTAGCGGGGGCCTCCAAGAGACCCAGTACTTC. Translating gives CASASSGGLQETQYF. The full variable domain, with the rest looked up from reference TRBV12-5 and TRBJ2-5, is DARVTQTPRHKVTEMGQEVTMRCQPILGHNTVFWYRQTMMQGLELLAYFRNRAPLDDSGMPKDRFSAEMPDATLATLKIQPSEPRDSAVYFCASASSGGLQETQYFGPGTRLLVL.